This TCR beta chain was sequenced for a study of T cell repertoires in cytomegalovirus infection. Overall study context: TCR beta signatures that were public indicated CMV infection and matching HLA type.

Broader study findings: CMV-specific TCR beta clonotypes restricted by HLA-C dominated the ex vivo response. Totalled public TCR beta family frequency picked out people who carried CMV plus the relevant HLA.

MiXCR was run by TCRdb on the reads, yielding one entry per CDR3 protein. Among about 230,000 distinct CDR3 sequences, approximately 22% were seen once, and the ten largest hold 15% to 20%. Germline V gives CDR1 SEHNR, CDR2 FQNEAQ (reference sequence). V lost 6 bases and J lost 7, with 10 bases in between. The CDR3 has 12 amino acids. There are a few counts of this clonotype. The antigen is not known. V usage is TRBV7-9 and J usage is TRBJ2-1; D is ambiguous. Input material: CD8+ T cells from PBMCs. The sequence came from a human donor in good health (CMV status not recorded). Some clones in this sample may be carry-over from other donors' samples. The CDR3: CASSRPRNEQFF. The CDR3 coding sequence is TGTGCCAGCAGTCGGCCGCGGAATGAGCAGTTCTTC.